The text below deals with one TCR beta chain. The data were taken from a study of shared T cell receptors in the human thymus. Libraries were prepared by immunoSEQ multiplex PCR; TCRdb keeps only in-frame clonotypes and omits some of them. The sample records about 660,000 clones, 88% being singletons. The CDR3 is made up of 14 amino acids. With 3 bases removed from V and 4 bases from J, the gap between germline ends came to 14 bases. The germline V gene encodes CDR1 SGHRS and CDR2 YFSETQ. These data were likewise used in another study, on human thymus T cells. From that paper: Thymic resections from corrective heart surgery supplied the tissue. Related work found strong thymic repertoire overlap between unrelated individuals.

The clonotype was recovered from a boy under two years old with a congenital heart defect. Input material: thymocytes. The rearrangement links TRBV5-1 to TRBJ2-7, with D tentatively TRBD1 (6 bases). CDR3 protein: CASSSRDTQYEQYF. The DNA for the CDR3 is TGCGCCAGCAGCTCCCGGGACACTCAGTACGAGCAGTACTTC.